This T cell receptor beta chain was identified during a study of T cells in localized non-small cell lung cancer. Study conclusions and caveats: A median approximately 57 of the top 100 tumor clones appeared in adjacent lung. Uninvolved adjacent lung had the highest recorded T cell clonality, with tumor below it.

This CDR3 spans 13 amino acids. Deletions cut 6 bases from V and 6 bases from J, with 14 bases between. CDR1 MDHEN and CDR2 SYDVKM come from the germline V gene. The data were produced by immunoSEQ multiplex PCR, yet TCRdb's version contains in-frame clones alone and is incomplete. This sample has about 1,500 clones, with about a quarter found just once. Lacking atypia, the adjacent lung had been sampled at least 2 cm away from the tumor margin. Comment on this clone: Its antigen is currently unknown.

The sample was normal lung tissue next to the tumor, taken before any cancer treatment. The clonotype was recovered from a male donor aged 60 or over with stage II lung adenocarcinoma. The J gene is TRBJ1-2, the V gene TRBV28; D is ambiguous. The CDR3 spells CASRQTAGDGYTF. For the CDR3, the DNA is TGTGCCAGCAGGCAAACAGCGGGAGATGGCTACACCTTC.